The 11 T cell receptor beta chains below were found in one sample sequenced in a study of tumor-infiltrating lymphocytes in localized non-small cell lung cancer. Produced via immunoSEQ multiplex PCR; TCRdb's table is partial and in-frame only. The profile shows 3,000 to 4,500 clones, 66% of them singletons. The sequenced sample consisted of uninvolved lung tissue not adjacent to the tumor. The receptors were gathered from a human donor with non-small cell lung cancer.

This clone has a handful of counts. The chain combines TRBV28 with TRBJ2-7; a weak D match, TRBD2 (5 bases). Trimming stripped 5 bases from V and 6 bases from J, with 14 bases between. The CDR3 runs 13 residues. The germline V gene has CDR1 MDHEN and CDR2 SYDVKM. The CDR3 is CASSPRRGGEQYF. In DNA form, the CDR3 reads TGTGCCAGCAGTCCCCGTCGGGGTGGCGAGCAGTACTTC.

The chain has TRBV28 and TRBJ2-3; no definite D call. The CDR3 sequence is 13 residues long. The germline V gene encodes CDR1 MDHEN and CDR2 SYDVKM. V lost 3 bases and J lost 2, with 6 bases in between. For the CDR3, the DNA is TGTGCCAGCAGTTTCGGCTCCACAGATACGCAGTATTTT. Its protein is CASSFGSTDTQYF.

This chain connects TRBV28 to TRBJ1-5, with D hard to call. Germline V gives CDR1 MDHEN, CDR2 SYDVKM. The CDR3 consists of 14 residues. V was clipped by 1 base and J by 7 bases, with 11 bases between them. The CDR3 protein is CASSLSGWIQPQHF. As DNA, the CDR3 is TGTGCCAGCAGTTTATCAGGTTGGATCCAGCCCCAGCATTTT.

This rearrangement joins TRBV19 to TRBJ2-2; D call uncertain. CDR3 length equals 13 residues. Germline values: CDR1 LNHDA, CDR2 SQIVND (reference sequence). Trimming left V 8 bases short and J 2 bases short, with 9 bases between. CDR3 protein: CASADTNTGELFF. As DNA, the CDR3 is TGTGCCAGTGCAGACACCAACACCGGGGAGCTGTTTTTT.

V gene TRBV5-1 combines with J gene TRBJ1-1, with a tentative D call TRBD1 (5 bases). Germline V lookup: CDR1 SGHRS, CDR2 YFSETQ. V was shortened by 1 base and J by 6 bases, with 16 bases between the two germline ends. This CDR3 spans 15 amino acids. The CDR3 sequence is CASSLYGGSNAEAFF. In DNA, the CDR3 is TGCGCCAGCAGCTTGTATGGGGGGTCCAACGCTGAAGCTTTCTTT.

Of note for this clone: The junction departs from germline at one end; a sequencing error may be responsible. The CDR3 coding sequence is TGTGCTAGCAGCTTAGCGCTCGGGGCCGGGGAGCTGTTTTTT. It translates to CASSLALGAGELFF. The genes are TRBV7-7 and TRBJ2-2; possibly TRBD2 for D (5 bases). The CDR3 extends over 14 amino acids. From germline, CDR1 is SSHAT and CDR2 FNYEAQ (reference sequence).

The chain has TRBV7-9 and TRBJ2-7; 10 nucleotides line up with TRBD2. The CDR3 is made up of 15 amino acids. V was clipped by 1 base and J by 3 bases; unmatched bases: 3. Germline CDR1 reads SEHNR; CDR2 reads FQNEAQ (reference sequence). The CDR3: CASSLVSGGHYEQYF. For the CDR3, the DNA is TGTGCCAGCAGCTTAGTTAGCGGGGGGCACTACGAGCAGTACTTC.

This chain uses TRBV6-5 with TRBJ2-3; 7 bases are a match to TRBD1. The CDR3 runs 15 residues. The germline gives CDR1 MNHEY, CDR2 SVGAGI. The ends lost 2 bases at V and 8 bases at J; junction bases unmatched: 10. The CDR3 sequence is CASSYSDGRQGTQYF. The CDR3 DNA reads as TGTGCCAGCAGTTACAGCGACGGCCGACAGGGTACGCAGTATTTT.

This clone was counted a few times. The chain uses TRBV2 and TRBJ1-1, with unresolved D. The ends were cut back, 5 bases at V and 0 bases at J, with 7 bases in the middle. From germline, CDR1 is SNHLY and CDR2 FYNNEI. This CDR3 comprises 13 residues. The CDR3 coding sequence is TGTGCCAGCAGTCCTCTGGTGAACACTGAAGCTTTCTTT. Protein product: CASSPLVNTEAFF.

The gene calls are TRBV6-6 and TRBJ1-5; D is undetermined. CDR1 MNHNY and CDR2 SVGAGI come from the germline V gene (reference sequence). The length of the CDR3 is 12 residues. V gave up 6 bases and J gave up 3 bases, with 6 bases separating them. The CDR3 here is CASSRVNQPQHF. DNA of the CDR3: TGTGCCAGCAGCCGAGTCAATCAGCCCCAGCATTTT.

This clone was recorded only once. This rearrangement joins TRBV19 to TRBJ2-5; the match to TRBD2 covers 8 bases. V was pared by 5 bases and J by 5 bases, with 10 bases of the junction left unmatched. The CDR3 runs 15 residues. The germline V gene has CDR1 LNHDA and CDR2 SQIVND (reference sequence). CDR3 protein: CASSSRQAGGETQYF. CDR3 nucleotide sequence: TGTGCCAGTAGTTCCCGTCAGGCGGGAGGCGAGACCCAGTACTTC.